This T cell receptor beta chain was found in a study of Ad26.COV2.S vaccination and SARS-CoV-2 variants. In the study overall: Intramuscular Ad26.COV2.S doses were given once or twice, 56 days apart. Study-level points and caveats: Vaccinees displayed broader spike-specific TCR repertoires than placebo recipients. Measures of TCR breadth and depth may have fallen short of total T cell responses. Non-spike TCR breadth showed similarity between vaccine and placebo recipients.

Trimming took 2 bases from V and 11 from J, leaving 9 bases between them. CDR1 and CDR2 from the germline V gene are MNHEY and SVGAGI. This CDR3 region has 12 residues. Generated by immunoSEQ multiplex PCR, the TCRdb table keeps only in-frame clones and is missing some. The sample shows about half a million clones, around 89% of them seen only once. Notes on this clone: Its antigen is unidentified.

Treatment meaning: roughly 18 received Ad26.COV2.S at low or high dose, single or two shots; about 5 received placebo; per-sample allocation not given. Repertoires come from day 63 after the first vaccine or placebo injection. The material sequenced was peripheral blood, taken in a trial of Ad26.COV2.S vaccine versus placebo. The receptor was derived from a person between 18 and 59 years old who received the Ad26.COV2.S COVID-19 vaccine or a placebo. The J gene is TRBJ2-2, the V gene TRBV6-5; tentatively, D is TRBD1 (5 bases). In nucleotides, the CDR3 is TGTGCCAGCAGTTACGGCCAGGGCGAGCTGTTTTTT. Protein: CASSYGQGELFF.